Listed below are T cell receptor beta chains from one sample, sequenced in a study of shared clonotypes between healthy human individuals. Repertoires were generated with immunoSEQ multiplex PCR, while TCRdb's copy carries only in-frame clones and drops some. The table lists roughly 2 million clones, around 95% of them singletons, with less than 0.15% in the top ten. The sequencing input was naive CD4+ T cells sorted from blood. The source of these receptors is a man aged 18 to 29 in good health. Both conserved end residues are part of each CDR3. The D gene is left open where the match is weak. Only part of the rows carry a size: once, few, many, or a class if the clone is expanded.

v_gene,j_gene,d_gene,abundance,CDR3aa,CDR3nt
TRBV7-8,TRBJ2-7,TRBD1,-,CASSLNPGTGIYEQYF,TGTGCCAGCAGCCTAAATCCCGGGACAGGGATCTACGAGCAGTACTTC
TRBV7-2,TRBJ2-3,TRBD1,-,CASSPLIWTGGTTDTQYF,TGTGCCAGCAGCCCACTTATTTGGACAGGCGGCACGACAGATACGCAGTATTTT
TRBV6-5,TRBJ1-1,TRBD1,-,CASSTTGRNTEAFF,TGTGCCAGCAGTACGACAGGGAGAAACACTGAAGCTTTCTTT
TRBV5-4,TRBJ1-6,TRBD1,-,CASSEPTGENSPLHF,TGTGCCAGCAGCGAACCGACAGGGGAGAATTCACCCCTCCACTTT
TRBV5-1,TRBJ1-2,TRBD1,-,CASSFDRGYGYTF,TGCGCCAGCAGCTTCGACAGGGGATATGGCTACACCTTC
TRBV5-1,TRBJ2-5,-,-,CASSLAWRDAETQYF,TGCGCCAGCAGCTTGGCATGGAGGGACGCCGAGACCCAGTACTTC
TRBV11-2,TRBJ1-2,-,-,CASSLGDLAGANYGYTF,TGTGCCAGCAGCTTAGGGGATTTAGCAGGGGCTAACTATGGCTACACCTTC
TRBV5-1,TRBJ2-7,-,-,CASSLEVPIYEQYF,TGCGCCAGCAGCTTGGAAGTCCCTATCTACGAGCAGTACTTC
TRBV18,TRBJ2-7,-,-,CASSPGDAAYEQYF,TGTGCCAGCTCACCAGGGGACGCCGCCTACGAGCAGTACTTC
TRBV18,TRBJ2-7,-,-,CASSRNSQGDEQYF,TGTGCCAGCTCACGTAACTCACAGGGTGACGAGCAGTACTTC
TRBV13,TRBJ1-6,TRBD1,-,CASSRGQGAKNSPLHF,TGTGCCAGCTCTCGGGGACAGGGTGCTAAAAATTCACCCCTCCACTTT
TRBV7-9,TRBJ1-1,TRBD1,-,CASSLARTGGLAFF,TGTGCCAGCAGCTTAGCCCGGACAGGCGGGTTAGCTTTCTTT
TRBV10-3,TRBJ1-2,-,once,CAINPGATGYTF,TGTGCCATCAACCCAGGGGCGACGGGCTACACCTTC
TRBV6-5,TRBJ2-7,-,-,CASSRQTSFVHEQYF,TGTGCCAGCAGTCGACAGACTAGTTTCGTTCACGAGCAGTACTTC
TRBV27,TRBJ2-5,-,once,CASSSGLANLNRGETQYF,TGTGCCAGCAGTTCCGGACTGGCAAATCTGAATAGGGGAGAGACCCAGTACTTC
TRBV28,TRBJ1-1,TRBD1,-,CASSGQGGAAFF,TGTGCCAGCAGCGGACAGGGGGGAGCAGCTTTCTTT
TRBV5-1,TRBJ2-5,-,-,CASSSNFRGPSLQETQYF,TGCGCCAGCAGCTCCAACTTCAGGGGCCCAAGCCTTCAAGAGACCCAGTACTTC
TRBV7-9,TRBJ2-7,TRBD1,-,CASSKTGPAYEQYF,TGTGCCAGCAGCAAGACAGGGCCCGCCTACGAGCAGTACTTC
TRBV5-1,TRBJ2-5,-,-,CASSLVDSQETQYF,TGCGCCAGCAGCTTGGTAGATTCTCAAGAGACCCAGTACTTC
TRBV2,TRBJ2-7,-,-,CASSVARGDEQYF,TGTGCCAGCAGTGTCGCCAGGGGGGACGAGCAGTACTTC
TRBV9,TRBJ2-5,TRBD2,-,CASSAGTSGRGLWETQYF,TGTGCCAGCAGCGCGGGGACTAGCGGGAGGGGGTTGTGGGAGACCCAGTACTTC
TRBV7-9,TRBJ2-1,TRBD2,-,CASSFLSSGEQFF,TGTGCCAGCAGCTTCCTTTCTAGCGGGGAGCAGTTCTTC
TRBV6-5,TRBJ1-2,-,-,CASSPQARGYGYTF,TGTGCCAGCAGTCCCCAGGCGCGTGGCTATGGCTACACCTTC
TRBV10-3,TRBJ1-6,-,-,CAISGAGTANSPLHF,TGTGCCATCAGTGGGGCCGGGACGGCTAATTCACCCCTCCACTTT
TRBV10-3,TRBJ2-7,-,-,CAISERGASDEQYF,TGTGCCATCAGTGAGAGGGGGGCCAGCGACGAGCAGTACTTC
TRBV6-1,TRBJ1-5,-,-,CASRALGWSQPQHF,TGTGCCAGCAGAGCCCTAGGGTGGAGTCAGCCCCAGCATTTT